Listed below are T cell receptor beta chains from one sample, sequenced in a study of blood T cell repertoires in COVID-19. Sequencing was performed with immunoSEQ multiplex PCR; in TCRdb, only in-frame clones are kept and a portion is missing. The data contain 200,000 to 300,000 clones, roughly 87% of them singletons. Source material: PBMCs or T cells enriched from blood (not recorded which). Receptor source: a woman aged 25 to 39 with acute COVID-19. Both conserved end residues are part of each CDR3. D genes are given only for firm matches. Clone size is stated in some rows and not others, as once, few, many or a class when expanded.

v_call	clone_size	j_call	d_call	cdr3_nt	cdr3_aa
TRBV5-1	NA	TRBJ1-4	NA	TGCGCCAGCAGATCTGGAGCGTTTGCAACTAATGAAAAACTGTTTTTT	CASRSGAFATNEKLFF
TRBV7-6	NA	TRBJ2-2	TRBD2	TGTGCCAGCAGCTTAGCGAGTGGAGCGGGGGGGCCCGGGGAGCTGTTTTTT	CASSLASGAGGPGELFF
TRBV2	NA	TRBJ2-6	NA	TGTGCCAGCCGGCAGGAGGGAAACTCTGGGGCCAACGTCCTGATTTTC	CASRQEGNSGANVLIF
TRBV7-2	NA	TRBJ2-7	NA	TGTGCCAGCAGCTTAAGCGCAGGGCTGTACGAGCAGTACTTC	CASSLSAGLYEQYF
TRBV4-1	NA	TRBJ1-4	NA	TGCGCCAGCAGCGCCCACGTGGCCACGAGGGAAAAACTGTTTTTT	CASSAHVATREKLFF
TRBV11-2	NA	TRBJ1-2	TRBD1	TGTGCCAGCAGCCCTGGACAGGGGATCTATGGCTACACCTTC	CASSPGQGIYGYTF
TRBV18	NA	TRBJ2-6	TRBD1	TGTGCCAGCTCATCACTACAGGGGGATGGGGCCAACGTCCTGACTTTC	CASSSLQGDGANVLTF
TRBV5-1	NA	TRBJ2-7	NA	TGCGCCAGCAGCCCGGACATGTCCACCTACGAGCAGTACTTC	CASSPDMSTYEQYF
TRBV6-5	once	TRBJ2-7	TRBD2	TGTGCCAGCAGTTACTCGAGACTAGCGGGCTACGAGCAGTACTTC	CASSYSRLAGYEQYF
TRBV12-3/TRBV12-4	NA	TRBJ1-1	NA	TGTGCCAGCAGTTTTTTCCGGGGCACTGAAGCTTTCTTT	CASSFFRGTEAFF
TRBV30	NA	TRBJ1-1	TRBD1	TGTGCCTGGACAGGGGGCTGGAACACTGAAGCTTTCTTT	CAWTGGWNTEAFF
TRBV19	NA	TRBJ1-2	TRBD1	TGTGCCAGTACTTGGGACAGGGGTTCGGGTGGCTACACCTTC	CASTWDRGSGGYTF
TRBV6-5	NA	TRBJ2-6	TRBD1	TGTGCCAGCAGTCCAACACAGGGGTGGGCCAACGTCCTGACTTTC	CASSPTQGWANVLTF
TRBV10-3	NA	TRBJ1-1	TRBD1	TGTGCCTCGCGGGGACAGGGGGCGAGGTTGGTCACTGAAGCTTTCTTT	CASRGQGARLVTEAFF
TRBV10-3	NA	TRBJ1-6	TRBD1	TGTGCCATCAGTGTGGGACAGGGCCATTCACCCCTCCACTTT	CAISVGQGHSPLHF
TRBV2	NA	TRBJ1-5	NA	TGTGCCAGCAGCCGCGTGTCAAGCAATCAGCCCCAGCATTTT	CASSRVSSNQPQHF
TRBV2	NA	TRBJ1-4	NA	TGTGCCAGCAGTGAAGAAGCACAGGGAAATGAAAAACTGTTTTTT	CASSEEAQGNEKLFF
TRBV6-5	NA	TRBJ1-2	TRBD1	TGTGCCAGCAGTTTAAACAGGGGGGACTATGGCTACACCTTC	CASSLNRGDYGYTF
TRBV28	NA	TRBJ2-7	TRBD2	TGTGCCAGCAGCCTGACTAGCGGGGGGGCCTACGAGCAGTACTTC	CASSLTSGGAYEQYF
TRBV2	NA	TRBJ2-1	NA	TGTGCCAGCAGAGCAGGGGCGAGAGATGAGCAGTTCTTC	CASRAGARDEQFF
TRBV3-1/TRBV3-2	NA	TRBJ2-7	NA	TGTGCCAGCAGCCAAGATCACAGGGTCCCTCCTGACTCCTACGAGCAGTACTTC	CASSQDHRVPPDSYEQYF
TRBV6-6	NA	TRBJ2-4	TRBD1	TGTGCCAGCAGTCCGCCAGGGGGCGTAGACATTCAGTACTTC	CASSPPGGVDIQYF
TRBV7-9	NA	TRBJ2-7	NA	TGTGCCAGCAGCTTAGCCCGGGGGAACGAGCAGTACTTC	CASSLARGNEQYF
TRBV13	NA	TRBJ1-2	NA	TGTGCCAGCAAAGAAGGTCAGGATGGCTACACCTTC	CASKEGQDGYTF
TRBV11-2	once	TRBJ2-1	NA	TGTGCCAGCAGGACAGTGTCCTACAATGAGCAGTTCTTC	CASRTVSYNEQFF
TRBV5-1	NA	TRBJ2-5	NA	TGCGCCAGCAGCCCAAGGGGAGAGACCCAGTACTTC	CASSPRGETQYF
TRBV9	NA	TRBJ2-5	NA	TGTGCCAGCAGCGTAGGAGGGCGCGCTCTGGAGACCCAGTACTTC	CASSVGGRALETQYF
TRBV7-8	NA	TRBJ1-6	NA	TGTGCCAGCAGCTTGGCGGGAGATTCACCCCTCCACTTT	CASSLAGDSPLHF
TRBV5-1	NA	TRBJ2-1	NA	TGCGCCAGCAGCTTGGGTAGATTGAGCTCCTACAATGAGCAGTTCTTC	CASSLGRLSSYNEQFF
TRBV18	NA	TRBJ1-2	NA	TGTGCCAGCTCACCACAGGGGCCGGGGAGGAACTATGGCTACACCTTC	CASSPQGPGRNYGYTF
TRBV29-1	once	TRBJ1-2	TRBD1	TGCAGCGATCACGGGACAGCCAGTGGCTACACCTTC	CSDHGTASGYTF
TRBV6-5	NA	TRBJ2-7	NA	TGTGCCAGAAACGGCTACGAGCAGTACTTC	CARNGYEQYF
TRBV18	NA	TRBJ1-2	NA	TGTGCCAGCTCGCCCACTGCAACCGACAGCCAGGATGGCTACACCTTC	CASSPTATDSQDGYTF
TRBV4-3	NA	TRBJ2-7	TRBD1	TGCGCCAGCAGCCAAGATATCGAAGGGACAGGGCTGTACGAGCAGTACTTC	CASSQDIEGTGLYEQYF
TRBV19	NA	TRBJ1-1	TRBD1	TGTGCCAGTAGTCAACGGCCAGGGGGAGAAACTGAAGCTTTCTTT	CASSQRPGGETEAFF
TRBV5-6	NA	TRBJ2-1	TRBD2	TGTGCCAGCAGCCGGGGTAATAGCGGGGGGGCCTGGTCGTACAATGAGCAGTTCTTC	CASSRGNSGGAWSYNEQFF
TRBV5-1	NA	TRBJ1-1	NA	TGCGCCAGCAGCTTGCAGGGGATGAACACTGAAGCTTTCTTT	CASSLQGMNTEAFF
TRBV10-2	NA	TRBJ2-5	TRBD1	TGCGCCAGCAGTTTGACAGGGATCGAAGAGACCCAGTACTTC	CASSLTGIEETQYF
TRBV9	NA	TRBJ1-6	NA	TGTGCCAGCAGCCTTTCAGGGGTTAGCTCCTATAATTCACCCCTCCACTTT	CASSLSGVSSYNSPLHF
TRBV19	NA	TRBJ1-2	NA	TGTGCCAGTAGTATAGCCCAGACCGGGACGACTAGCTATGGCTACACCTTC	CASSIAQTGTTSYGYTF
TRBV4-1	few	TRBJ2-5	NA	TGCGCCAGCAGTATGGAGGATGTAGAAACGAAGACCCAGTACTTC	CASSMEDVETKTQYF
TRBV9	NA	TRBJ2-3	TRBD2	TGTGCCAGCAGCGTAGCTAGGAGCGGGGGGGCCAGGGCAGATACGCAGTATTTT	CASSVARSGGARADTQYF
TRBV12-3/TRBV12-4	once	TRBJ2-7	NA	TGTGCCAGCAGTCCAGACTGGCGCGAGCAGTACTTC	CASSPDWREQYF
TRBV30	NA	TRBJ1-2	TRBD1	TGTGCCTGGGGGGCTGGGGACAGGAGAGGGGGCTACACCTTC	CAWGAGDRRGGYTF
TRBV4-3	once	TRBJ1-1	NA	TGCGCCAGCAGCCATGAAACATGGGAGGACACTGAAGCTTTCTTT	CASSHETWEDTEAFF
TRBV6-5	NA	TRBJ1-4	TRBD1	TGTGCCAGCAGTTTACAGGGGTCCGAACTGTTTTTT	CASSLQGSELFF
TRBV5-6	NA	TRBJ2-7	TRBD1	TGTGCCAGCAGCCCCGGGACAGGGGGCCTCTACGAGCAGTACTTC	CASSPGTGGLYEQYF